The 4 T cell receptor beta chains listed next were all sequenced from one sample in a study of blood T cell repertoires in COVID-19. Clones were sequenced by immunoSEQ multiplex PCR, and TCRdb holds only the in-frame ones, with some missing. The sample carries some 450,000 clones, 85% to 90% recorded once. The sample was peripheral blood. The origin of the receptors is a man younger than 35 with COVID-19, enrolled during active disease.

This chain's CDR3 is CASSSTDSGNTIYF. Written as DNA, the CDR3 is TGTGCCAGCAGCTCGACGGATTCAGGGAACACCATATATTTT. This chain connects TRBV5-6 to TRBJ1-3; perhaps TRBD1 as D (5 bases). Germline V gives CDR1 SGHDT, CDR2 YYEEEE. The length of the CDR3 is 14 residues. V was trimmed by 3 bases and J by 7 bases, leaving 14 bases between them.

This clone was seen a single time. The chain recombines TRBV9 with TRBJ2-2; 7 bases match TRBD1. The J segment lost 5 bases and the V segment lost 3 bases, leaving 7 bases of the junction unmatched. There are 15 residues in the CDR3. Germline-derived CDR1 and CDR2 are SGDLS and YYNGEE. The CDR3 bases are TGTGCCAGCAGCGCACAGACAGGGATTACCGGGGAGCTGTTTTTT. It translates to CASSAQTGITGELFF.

The chain combines TRBV6-5 with TRBJ1-2, with TRBD1 matching 8 bases. The germline gives CDR1 MNHEY, CDR2 SVGAGI. Unmatched junction bases numbered 11, after V lost 5 bases and J lost 6 bases. The CDR3 is made up of 15 amino acids. The CDR3 DNA reads as TGTGCCAGCAGTCCACGAGCAGGGGGCGGGCATGGCTACACCTTC. It yields the protein CASSPRAGGGHGYTF.

The CDR3 DNA reads TGTGCCAGTAGTATAGAGGGACAGGCCTACAATGAGCAGTTCTTC. The encoded protein is CASSIEGQAYNEQFF. The chain is built from TRBV19 and TRBJ2-1; 8 bases are a match to TRBD1. Germline V gene sequence: CDR1 LNHDA, CDR2 SQIVND (reference sequence). The CDR3 is 15 amino acids. The trim removed 0 bases at V and 2 bases at J, leaving 0 bases unmatched.